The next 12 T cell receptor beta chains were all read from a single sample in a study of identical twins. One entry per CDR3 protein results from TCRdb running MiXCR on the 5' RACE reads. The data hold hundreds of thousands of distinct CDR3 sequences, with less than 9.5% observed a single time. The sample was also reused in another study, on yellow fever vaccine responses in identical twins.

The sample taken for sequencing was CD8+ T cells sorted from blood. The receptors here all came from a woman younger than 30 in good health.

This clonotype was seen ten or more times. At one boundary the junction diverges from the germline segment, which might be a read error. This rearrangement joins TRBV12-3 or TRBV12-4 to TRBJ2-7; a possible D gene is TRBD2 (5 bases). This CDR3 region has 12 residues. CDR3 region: CASSFGSYEQYF. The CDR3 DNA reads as TGCGCCAGCAGCTTTGGGAGCTACGAGCAGTACTTC.

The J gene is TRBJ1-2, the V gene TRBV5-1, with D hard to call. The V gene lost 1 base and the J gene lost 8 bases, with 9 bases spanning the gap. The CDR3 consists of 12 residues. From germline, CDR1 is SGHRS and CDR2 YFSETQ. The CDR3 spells CASSLYDEGYTF. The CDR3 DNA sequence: TGCGCCAGCAGCTTGTACGACGAAGGCTACACCTTC.

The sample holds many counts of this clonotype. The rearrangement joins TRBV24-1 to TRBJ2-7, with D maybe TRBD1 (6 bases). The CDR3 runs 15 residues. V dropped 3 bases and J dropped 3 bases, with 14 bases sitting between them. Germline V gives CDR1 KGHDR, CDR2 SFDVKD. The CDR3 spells CATSDPDSSIYEQYF. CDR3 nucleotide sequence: TGTGCCACCAGTGATCCGGACAGCAGTATCTACGAGCAGTACTTC.

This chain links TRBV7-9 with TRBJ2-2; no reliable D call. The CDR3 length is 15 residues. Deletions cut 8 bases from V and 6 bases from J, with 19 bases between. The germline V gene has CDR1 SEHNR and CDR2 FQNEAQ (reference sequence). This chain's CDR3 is CASGTGLPMAGELFF. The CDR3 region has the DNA TGTGCCAGCGGAACGGGCCTCCCGATGGCCGGGGAGCTGTTTTTT.

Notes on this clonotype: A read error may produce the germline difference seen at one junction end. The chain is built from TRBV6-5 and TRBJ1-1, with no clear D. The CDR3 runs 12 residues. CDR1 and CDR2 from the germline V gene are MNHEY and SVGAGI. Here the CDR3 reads CASCYPSPEAFF. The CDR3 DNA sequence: TGTGCCAGCTGTTACCCTAGTCCTGAAGCTTTCTTT.

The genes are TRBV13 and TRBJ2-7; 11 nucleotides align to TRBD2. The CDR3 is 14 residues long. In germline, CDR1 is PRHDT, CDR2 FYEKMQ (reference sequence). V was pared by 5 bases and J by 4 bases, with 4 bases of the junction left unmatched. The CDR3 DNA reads TGTGCCAGCAGCACTAGCGGGGGTCGGTACGAGCAGTACTTC. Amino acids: CASSTSGGRYEQYF.

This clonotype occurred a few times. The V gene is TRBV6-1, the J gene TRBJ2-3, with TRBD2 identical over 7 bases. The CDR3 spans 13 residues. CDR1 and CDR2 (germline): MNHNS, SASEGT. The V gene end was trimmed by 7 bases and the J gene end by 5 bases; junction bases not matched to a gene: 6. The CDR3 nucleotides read TGTGCCAGCACCACCGGCGGGGGAGATACGCAGTATTTT. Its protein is CASTTGGGDTQYF.

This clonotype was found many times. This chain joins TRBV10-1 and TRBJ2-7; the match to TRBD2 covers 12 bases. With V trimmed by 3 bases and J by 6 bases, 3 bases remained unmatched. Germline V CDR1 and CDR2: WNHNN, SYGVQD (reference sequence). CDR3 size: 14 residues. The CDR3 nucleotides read TGCGCCAGCAGTGACCCGGGACTAGCGGGCGAGCAGTACTTC. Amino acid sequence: CASSDPGLAGEQYF.

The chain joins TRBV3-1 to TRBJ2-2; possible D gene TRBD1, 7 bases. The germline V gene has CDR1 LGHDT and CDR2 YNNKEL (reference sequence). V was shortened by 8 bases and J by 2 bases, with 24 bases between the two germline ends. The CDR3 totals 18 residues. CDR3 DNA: TGTGCCAGCTGCCCCGGCGGAGGGGGCGGTTCAAACACCGGGGAGCTGTTTTTT. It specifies CASCPGGGGGSNTGELFF.

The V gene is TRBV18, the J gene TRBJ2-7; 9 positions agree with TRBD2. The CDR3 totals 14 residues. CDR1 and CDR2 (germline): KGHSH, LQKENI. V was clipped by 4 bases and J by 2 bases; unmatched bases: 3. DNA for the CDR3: TGTGCCAGCTCACGACTAGCGGCCACCTACGAGCAGTACTTC. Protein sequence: CASSRLAATYEQYF.

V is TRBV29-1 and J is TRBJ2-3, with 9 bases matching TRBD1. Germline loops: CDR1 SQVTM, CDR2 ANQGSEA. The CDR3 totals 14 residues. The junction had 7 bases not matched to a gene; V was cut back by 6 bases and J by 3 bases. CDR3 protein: CSVEDRGATDTQYF. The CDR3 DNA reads TGCAGCGTAGAGGACAGGGGAGCTACAGATACGCAGTATTTT.

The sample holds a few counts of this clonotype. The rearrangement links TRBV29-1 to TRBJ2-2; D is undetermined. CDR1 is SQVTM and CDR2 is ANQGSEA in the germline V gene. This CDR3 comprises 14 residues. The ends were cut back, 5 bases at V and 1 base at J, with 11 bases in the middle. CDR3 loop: CSVQRALNTGELFF. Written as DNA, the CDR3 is TGCAGCGTTCAAAGGGCATTGAACACCGGGGAGCTGTTTTTT.